These 12 T cell receptor beta chains share one sample of origin, sequenced in a study of T cell repertoires in cytomegalovirus infection. TCRdb ran MiXCR on the reads and lists one entry per CDR3 protein. This table has around 740,000 distinct CDR3 sequences, 35% to 40% appearing once. Sequenced: PBMCs. These receptor sequences come from a human donor in good health (CMV status not recorded). Some clones in this sample may be carry-over from other donors' samples.

V gene TRBV9 combines with J gene TRBJ2-1; D might be TRBD1 or TRBD2, each matching 6 bases. The CDR3 sequence is 14 residues long. Germline loops: CDR1 SGDLS, CDR2 YYNGEE. Trimming shortened V by 4 bases and J by 5 bases, and 13 bases separated the two germline ends. In DNA, the CDR3 is TGTGCCAGCAGCCCCGGGGGCCGAAACAATGAGCAGTTCTTC. Translating gives CASSPGGRNNEQFF.

This clonotype has at least ten counts. The chain is built from TRBV7-8 and TRBJ2-5; tentative D call: TRBD2 (5 bases). This CDR3 region has 16 residues. Germline loops: CDR1 SGHVS, CDR2 FQNEAQ. The ends were cut back, 0 bases at V and 7 bases at J, with 18 bases in the middle. Here the CDR3 reads CASSLAQGPPEGTQYF. DNA of the CDR3: TGTGCCAGCAGCTTAGCCCAAGGACCTCCCGAGGGGACCCAGTACTTC.

This clonotype was found a few times. V gene TRBV7-2 combines with J gene TRBJ1-5; D is unclear. Germline V CDR1 and CDR2: SGHTA, FQGNSA. The V end lost 4 bases, the J end lost 0 bases, and 10 bases lay between the germline ends. There are 15 residues in the CDR3. The CDR3, as DNA: TGTGCCAGCAGCTCGGAACAGCTTAGCAATCAGCCCCAGCATTTT. Its protein is CASSSEQLSNQPQHF.

The J gene is TRBJ2-5, the V gene TRBV4-2; a possible D gene is TRBD2 (6 bases). Germline V gene data show CDR1 as LGHNA and CDR2 as YNFKEQ. The length of the CDR3 is 15 residues. Trimming took off 1 base at V and 2 bases at J, with 11 bases between the two ends. The CDR3 coding sequence is TGTGCCAGCAGCCAAGCGGAGCGGGTACAAGAGACCCAGTACTTC. Residues: CASSQAERVQETQYF.

This clonotype was counted a few times. The chain recombines TRBV9 with TRBJ2-1, with 12 bases that match TRBD2. Germline trimming cut 4 bases from V and 4 bases from J; bases unmatched to any gene: 6. This CDR3 region has 16 residues. The germline V gene encodes CDR1 SGDLS and CDR2 YYNGEE. CDR3 DNA: TGTGCCAGCAGCAGGACTAGCGGGAAATCATACAATGAGCAGTTCTTC. Translating it yields CASSRTSGKSYNEQFF.

The gene calls are TRBV7-8 and TRBJ2-6; a possible D gene is TRBD2 (5 bases). The CDR3 runs to 17 residues. Between the trimmed V and J ends, which lost 4 bases and 2 bases, there was a span of 15 bases. From germline, CDR1 is SGHVS and CDR2 FQNEAQ. Written as DNA, the CDR3 is TGTGCCAGCAGCTCTAGGTACAGCGGCGCTGGGGCCAACGTCCTGACTTTC. It translates to CASSSRYSGAGANVLTF.

The genes are TRBV30 and TRBJ2-7; D remains unclear. The CDR3 contains 12 residues. The germline CDR1 and CDR2 sequences are GTSNPN and SVGIG (reference sequence). V was trimmed by 5 bases and J by 0 bases, leaving 8 bases between them. The CDR3 region is CAWGRSSYEQYF. CDR3 nucleotide sequence: TGTGCCTGGGGTCGATCCTCCTACGAGCAGTACTTC.

This clonotype was seen a handful of times. This chain links TRBV12-3 or TRBV12-4 with TRBJ2-7; D gene unclear. The ends were cut back, 6 bases at V and 3 bases at J, with 12 bases in the middle. The CDR3 is made up of 13 amino acids. The DNA of the CDR3 is TGTGCCAGCAGCTTAAATCCAAACTACGAGCAGTACTTC. Amino acids: CASSLNPNYEQYF.

A remark on this clonotype: The junction and the germline gene differ at one end; a read error may be behind it. The V gene is TRBV6-5, the J gene TRBJ2-7; TRBD1 agrees at 9 bases. The V gene's germline CDR1 is MNHEY and CDR2 SVGAGI. The CDR3 loop spans 12 amino acids. The CDR3 is CASSDRTGEVRF. In nucleotides, the CDR3 is TGTGCCAGCAGTGACCGGACAGGGGAGGTTCGCTTC.

This clonotype was detected only a few times. The chain is built from TRBV7-2 and TRBJ2-1; a weak D match, TRBD2 (5 bases). The V and J ends lost 7 bases and 4 bases respectively, with 17 bases between them. The CDR3 length is 15 residues. In germline, CDR1 is SGHTA, CDR2 FQGNSA. CDR3 sequence (DNA): TGTGCCAGCACCATTAAAGGACTGGCTTACAATGAGCAGTTCTTC. Amino acid sequence: CASTIKGLAYNEQFF. Together with reference TRBV7-2 and TRBJ2-1, the CDR3 gives the full variable domain: GAGVSQSPSNKVTEKGKDVELRCDPISGHTALYWYRQSLGQGLEFLIYFQGNSAPDKSGLPSDRFSAERTGGSVSTLTIQRTQQEDSAVYLCASTIKGLAYNEQFFGPGTRLTVL.

Details on this clonotype: One end of the junction is discordant with germline, which a read error may explain. This chain joins TRBV6-2 or TRBV6-3 and TRBJ2-1; D may be TRBD2 (5 bases). This CDR3 is 13 amino acids long. The germline gives CDR1 MNHEY, CDR2 SVGEGT. DNA of the CDR3: TGTGCCAGCAGCAGTACTAGATACAATGAGCACTTCTTC. This codes for CASSSTRYNEHFF.

This clonotype was counted only a few times. The genes are TRBV5-4 and TRBJ2-2; no firm D call. Trimming shortened V by 4 bases and J by 3 bases, and 4 bases separated the two germline ends. This CDR3 has 12 amino acids. Germline CDR1 SGHNT, CDR2 YYREEE (reference sequence). The CDR3, as DNA: TGTGCCAGCAGCATCCACACCGGGGAGCTGTTTTTT. Protein product: CASSIHTGELFF.